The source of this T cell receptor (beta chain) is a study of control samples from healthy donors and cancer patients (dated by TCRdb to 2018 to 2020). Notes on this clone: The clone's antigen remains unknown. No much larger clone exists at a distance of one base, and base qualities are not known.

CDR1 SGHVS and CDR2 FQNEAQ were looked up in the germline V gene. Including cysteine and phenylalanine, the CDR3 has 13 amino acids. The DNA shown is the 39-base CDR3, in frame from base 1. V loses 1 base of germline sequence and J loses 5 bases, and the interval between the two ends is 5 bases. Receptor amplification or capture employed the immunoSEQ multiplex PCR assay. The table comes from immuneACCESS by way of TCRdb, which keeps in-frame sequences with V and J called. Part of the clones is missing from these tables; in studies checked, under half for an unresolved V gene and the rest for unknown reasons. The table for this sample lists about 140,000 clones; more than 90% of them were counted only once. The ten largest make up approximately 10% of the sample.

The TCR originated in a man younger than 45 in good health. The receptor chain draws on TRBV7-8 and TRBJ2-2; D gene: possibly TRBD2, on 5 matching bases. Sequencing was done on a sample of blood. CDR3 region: CASSLGETGELFF. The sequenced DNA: TGTGCCAGCAGCTTAGGGGAGACCGGGGAGCTGTTTTTT.